The subject of this entry is one T cell receptor (beta chain). This CDR3 spans 11 amino acids. Germline V gene data show CDR1 as SQVTM and CDR2 as ANQGSEA. V lost 6 bases to trimming and J lost 4 bases, with 9 bases between them. TCRdb's table, derived via immunoSEQ multiplex PCR, lists solely in-frame clones and lacks some. Among approximately 68,000 clones listed, 90% to 95% were seen once. The data stem from a study of shared T cell receptors in the human thymus. Input material: thymocytes. This sequence joins TRBV29-1 and TRBJ1-1; D gene uncertain. This clonotype was obtained from a human donor. CDR3: CSVGGTTEAFF. The CDR3 region has the DNA TGCAGCGTAGGTGGTACCACTGAAGCTTTCTTT.